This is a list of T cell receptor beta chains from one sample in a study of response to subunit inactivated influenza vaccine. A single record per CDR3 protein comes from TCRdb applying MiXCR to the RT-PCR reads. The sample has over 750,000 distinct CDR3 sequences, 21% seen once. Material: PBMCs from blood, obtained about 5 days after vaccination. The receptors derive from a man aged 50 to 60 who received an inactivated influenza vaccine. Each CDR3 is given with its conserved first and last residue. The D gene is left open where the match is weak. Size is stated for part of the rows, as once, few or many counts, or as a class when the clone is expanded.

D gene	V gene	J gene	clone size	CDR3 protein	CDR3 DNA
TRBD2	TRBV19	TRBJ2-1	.	CASSALMLAGLPNEQFF	TGTGCCAGTAGTGCCCTCATGCTAGCGGGATTACCCAATGAGCAGTTCTTC
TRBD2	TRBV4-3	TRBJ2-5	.	CASSHYASGSQETQYF	TGCGCCAGCAGCCATTACGCTAGCGGGAGCCAAGAGACCCAGTACTTC
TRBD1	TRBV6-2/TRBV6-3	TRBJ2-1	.	CASSRLGTGEYNEQFF	TGTGCCAGCAGCCGACTCGGGACAGGCGAATACAATGAGCAGTTCTTC
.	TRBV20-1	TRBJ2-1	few	CSARDPSGHNEQFF	TGCAGTGCTAGAGATCCCAGCGGGCATAATGAGCAGTTCTTC
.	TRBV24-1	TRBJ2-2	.	CATSWGSAELFF	TGTGCCACCAGTTGGGGGTCCGCGGAGCTGTTTTTT
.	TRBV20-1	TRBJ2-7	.	CSATSRYGEQYF	TGCAGTGCTACGAGTCGTTACGGTGAGCAGTACTTC
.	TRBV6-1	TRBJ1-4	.	CASSEVEGFFEKLFF	TGTGCCAGCAGTGAAGTGGAGGGTTTCTTTGAAAAACTGTTTTTT
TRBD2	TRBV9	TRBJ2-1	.	CASSPRTSGSLNEQFF	TGTGCCAGCAGCCCTAGGACTAGCGGGAGTTTAAATGAGCAGTTCTTC
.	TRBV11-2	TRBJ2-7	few	CASSLRRFGQQLYEQYF	TGTGCCAGCAGCTTAAGACGATTCGGACAGCAACTCTACGAGCAGTACTTC
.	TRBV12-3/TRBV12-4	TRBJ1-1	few	CASSLADNTEAFF	TGTGCCAGCAGTTTAGCAGATAACACTGAAGCTTTCTTT
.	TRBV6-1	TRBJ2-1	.	CASSEGVAAYNEQFF	TGTGCCAGCAGTGAGGGGGTCGCGGCCTACAATGAGCAGTTCTTC
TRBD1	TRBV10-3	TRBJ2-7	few	CAISESWTGGEQYF	TGTGCCATCAGTGAGTCGTGGACAGGGGGCGAGCAGTACTTC
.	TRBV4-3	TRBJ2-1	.	CASSQGSNSYNEQFF	TGCGCCAGCAGCCAAGGCTCCAATTCCTACAATGAGCAGTTCTTC
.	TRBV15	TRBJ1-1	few	CATSRVREGVTEAFF	TGTGCCACCAGCAGAGTCCGGGAGGGAGTCACTGAAGCTTTCTTT
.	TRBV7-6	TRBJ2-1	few	CAQPREADREQFF	TGTGCCCAGCCCAGGGAGGCCGACCGTGAGCAGTTCTTC
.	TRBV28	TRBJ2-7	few	CASSGAAGSSYEQYF	TGTGCCAGCAGTGGGGCGGCTGGGAGCTCCTACGAGCAGTACTTC
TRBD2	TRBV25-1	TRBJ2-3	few	CASSDVAGGRSGTDTQYF	TGTGCCAGCAGTGATGTGGCGGGGGGGCGTTCCGGGACAGATACGCAGTATTTT
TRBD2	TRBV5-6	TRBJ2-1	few	CASSWGAGGGNEQFF	TGTGCCAGCAGCTGGGGAGCGGGGGGAGGTAATGAGCAGTTCTTC
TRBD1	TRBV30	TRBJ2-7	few	CAWSAGQGVSYEQYF	TGTGCCTGGAGTGCCGGACAGGGGGTCTCCTACGAGCAGTACTTC
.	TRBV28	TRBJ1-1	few	CASNHRTEAFF	TGTGCCAGCAACCACCGCACTGAAGCTTTCTTT
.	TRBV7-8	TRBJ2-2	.	CASSFPRGELFF	TGTGCCAGCAGCTTCCCGCGAGGGGAGCTGTTTTTT
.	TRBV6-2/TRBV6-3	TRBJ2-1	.	CASSYSRGRSSYNEQFF	TGTGCCAGCAGTTACTCGAGAGGCCGTAGCTCCTACAATGAGCAGTTCTTC
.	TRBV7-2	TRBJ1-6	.	CASSLGRRSSYNSPLHF	TGTGCCAGCAGCTTGGGGCGGAGGAGCTCCTATAATTCACCCCTCCACTTT
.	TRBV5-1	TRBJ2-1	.	CASSFEEGGNEQFF	TGCGCCAGCAGCTTTGAGGAGGGGGGCAATGAGCAGTTCTTC
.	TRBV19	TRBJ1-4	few	CASSIWTAATNEKLFF	TGTGCCAGTAGTATATGGACGGCTGCAACTAATGAAAAACTGTTTTTT
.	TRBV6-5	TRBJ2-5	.	CASSYSGYYQETQYF	TGTGCCAGCAGTTACTCGGGGTACTATCAAGAGACCCAGTACTTC
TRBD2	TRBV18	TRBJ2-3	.	CASSPIAGGTTDTQYF	TGTGCCAGCTCACCAATAGCGGGAGGGACCACAGATACGCAGTATTTT
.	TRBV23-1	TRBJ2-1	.	CASSQLRDRYNEQFF	TGCGCCAGCAGTCAATTAAGGGACCGCTACAATGAGCAGTTCTTC
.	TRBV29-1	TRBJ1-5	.	CSVVEDNQPQHF	TGCAGCGTTGTGGAGGATAATCAGCCCCAGCATTTT
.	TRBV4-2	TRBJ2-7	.	CASGPGLLCYEQYF	TGTGCCAGCGGCCCTGGACTCCTCTGCTACGAGCAGTACTTC
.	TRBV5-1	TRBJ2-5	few	CASSLGPSQETQYF	TGCGCCAGCAGCTTGGGTCCCAGCCAAGAGACCCAGTACTTC